This is a list of T cell receptor beta chains from one sample in a study of early T cells in non-severe SARS-CoV-2 infection. TCRdb ran MiXCR on the 5' RACE reads and lists one entry per CDR3 protein. The sample holds approximately 38,000 distinct CDR3 sequences, around 4.5% seen once. The specimen was whole blood. These receptor sequences come from an adult who was a healthcare worker with PCR-confirmed SARS-CoV-2 infection or an uninfected control (not recorded which). Each CDR3 is given with its conserved first and last residue. The D gene is left open where the match is weak. Rows may omit the clone size; those that give it use once, few, many or a size class.

TRBJ2-7	.	many	TRBV6-2/TRBV6-3	CASSYRDYEQYF	TGTGCCAGCAGTTACAGGGACTACGAGCAGTACTTC
TRBJ1-1	TRBD1	.	TRBV3-1	CASSPARGTEAFF	TGTGCCAGCAGCCCTGCCAGGGGGACTGAAGCTTTCTTT
TRBJ1-5	.	many	TRBV15	CATGGNQPQHF	TGTGCCACTGGGGGCAATCAGCCCCAGCATTTT
TRBJ1-1	TRBD1	many	TRBV20-1	CSARTGRGPTEAFF	TGCAGTGCTAGAACGGGCAGGGGGCCCACTGAAGCTTTCTTT
TRBJ2-1	.	.	TRBV6-2/TRBV6-3	CASSYKDNEQFF	TGTGCCAGCAGTTACAAGGACAATGAGCAGTTCTTC
TRBJ1-4	TRBD1	many	TRBV2	CASSFSTGDEKLFF	TGTGCCAGCAGTTTTTCCACAGGGGATGAAAAACTGTTTTTT
TRBJ1-1	TRBD1	many	TRBV29-1	CSVEAGTGSGAFF	TGCAGCGTTGAGGCTGGGACAGGCAGCGGAGCTTTCTTT
TRBJ2-5	TRBD1	few	TRBV20-1	CSASGFGTAQETQYF	TGCAGTGCTAGTGGATTCGGGACAGCACAAGAGACCCAGTACTTC
TRBJ2-1	.	many	TRBV20-1	CSAREGAWYNEQFF	TGCAGTGCTAGGGAGGGGGCTTGGTACAATGAGCAGTTCTTC
TRBJ2-7	TRBD1	many	TRBV7-9	CAVDRGALEQYF	TGTGCCGTTGACAGGGGCGCTTTGGAGCAGTACTTC
TRBJ2-1	TRBD2	few	TRBV28	CASQRDLLYNEQFF	TGTGCCAGTCAGCGGGACCTCCTCTACAATGAGCAGTTCTTC
TRBJ2-5	TRBD2	.	TRBV2	CASSEFGGARETQYF	TGTGCCAGCAGTGAATTCGGGGGGGCCCGGGAGACCCAGTACTTC
TRBJ1-1	.	.	TRBV9	CASSRDGQTNTEAFF	TGTGCCAGCAGCCGAGACGGACAGACGAACACTGAAGCTTTCTTT
TRBJ2-7	TRBD2	many	TRBV20-1	CSASSSGGLSYEQYF	TGCAGTGCTAGTAGTAGCGGGGGCCTTTCCTACGAGCAGTACTTC
TRBJ2-3	TRBD2	few	TRBV11-2	CASSFLGGSVDTQYF	TGTGCCAGCAGTTTCCTTGGCGGGAGTGTAGATACGCAGTATTTT
TRBJ2-3	.	many	TRBV9	CASSPHLGTQYF	TGTGCCAGCAGCCCCCATCTAGGTACGCAGTATTTT
TRBJ2-1	TRBD2	.	TRBV10-3	CAISGGGLASQFF	TGTGCCATCAGTGGCGGGGGACTAGCCAGTCAGTTCTTC
TRBJ2-7	TRBD1	.	TRBV29-1	CSVEGSNTGGDRYEQYF	TGCAGCGTTGAGGGGTCTAATACAGGGGGCGATCGGTACGAGCAGTACTTC
TRBJ2-3	.	.	TRBV14	CASSRSGSGTQYF	TGTGCCAGCAGCCGATCAGGGAGCGGTACGCAGTATTTT
TRBJ2-1	TRBD2	many	TRBV20-1	CSARGGRHNEQFF	TGCAGTGCGAGGGGCGGGAGGCACAATGAGCAGTTCTTC
TRBJ2-3	TRBD1	many	TRBV11-2	CASSRRWKPSGTGNTDTQYF	TGTGCCAGCAGCCGGCGTTGGAAGCCTTCCGGGACAGGAAACACAGATACGCAGTATTTT
TRBJ2-6	TRBD1	many	TRBV7-9	CASSLEDRGPGANVLTF	TGTGCCAGCAGCTTGGAGGACAGGGGGCCTGGGGCCAACGTCCTGACTTTC
TRBJ2-3	.	many	TRBV20-1	CSAPRGGRTAGDTQYF	TGCAGTGCCCCCCGAGGAGGGCGTACCGCGGGGGATACGCAGTATTTT
TRBJ1-1	.	many	TRBV5-1	CASSLAWGTPIMNTEAFF	TGCGCCAGCAGCTTGGCCTGGGGGACACCTATCATGAACACTGAAGCTTTCTTT
TRBJ1-2	.	many	TRBV29-1	CSVVLMGSSNYGYTF	TGCAGCGTTGTCCTGATGGGGAGTTCTAACTATGGCTACACCTTC
TRBJ2-6	.	many	TRBV27	CASSFGGSGANVLTF	TGTGCCAGCAGTTTTGGGGGCTCTGGGGCCAACGTCCTGACTTTC
TRBJ2-5	.	many	TRBV9	CASSVVGAGETQYF	TGTGCCAGCAGCGTAGTTGGGGCGGGGGAGACCCAGTACTTC
TRBJ1-1	TRBD1	many	TRBV29-1	CSATQGSTEAFF	TGCAGCGCTACACAGGGGTCCACTGAAGCTTTCTTT
TRBJ2-3	.	many	TRBV19	CASSIEARSTDTQYF	TGTGCCAGTAGTATTGAAGCTAGAAGCACAGATACGCAGTATTTT
TRBJ2-2	TRBD1	few	TRBV11-2	CASSLRQGNPTGELFF	TGTGCCAGCAGCTTGAGACAGGGAAATCCCACCGGGGAGCTGTTTTTT
TRBJ2-2	.	many	TRBV7-9	CASSFSRSNTGELFF	TGTGCCAGCAGCTTCTCCCGCTCGAACACCGGGGAGCTGTTTTTT
TRBJ1-3	TRBD1	.	TRBV5-5	CASSLDRTFDGNTIYF	TGTGCCAGCAGCCTGGACAGGACGTTTGACGGAAACACCATATATTTT
TRBJ2-5	TRBD2	once	TRBV6-5	CASRNPGLAQGTQYF	TGTGCCAGCAGGAACCCGGGACTAGCGCAAGGGACCCAGTACTTC
TRBJ2-7	.	many	TRBV27	CASSLLATWRHEQYF	TGTGCCAGCAGTTTATTGGCCACCTGGCGCCACGAGCAGTACTTC
TRBJ2-6	.	medium-sized	TRBV25-1	CASSGRANSGANVLTF	TGTGCCAGCAGTGGTCGGGCAAACTCTGGGGCCAACGTCCTGACTTTC
TRBJ2-1	.	.	TRBV6-1	CASSEALIPGENEQFF	TGTGCCAGCAGTGAAGCGCTCATCCCGGGGGAAAATGAGCAGTTCTTC
TRBJ2-3	.	many	TRBV12-3/TRBV12-4	CASGGNTDTQYF	TGTGCCAGCGGGGGGAACACAGATACGCAGTATTTT
TRBJ1-1	.	many	TRBV18	CASSPLRENTEAFF	TGTGCCAGCTCACCCCTCCGGGAAAACACTGAAGCTTTCTTT
TRBJ2-7	.	many	TRBV18	CASSPTGPSYEQYF	TGTGCCAGCTCACCCACAGGACCTTCCTACGAGCAGTACTTC
TRBJ1-1	.	few	TRBV3-1	CASSQSSGEAFF	TGTGCCAGCAGCCAAAGCTCGGGAGAAGCTTTCTTT
TRBJ1-5	.	few	TRBV5-1	CASSRKGGDGQLQHF	TGCGCCAGCAGCCGCAAGGGGGGAGATGGTCAGCTCCAGCATTTT
TRBJ1-1	.	many	TRBV11-2	CASRGRSLEAFF	TGTGCCAGCAGGGGACGCAGCCTCGAAGCTTTCTTT
TRBJ1-4	TRBD1	medium-sized	TRBV6-1	CASSSPGQANEKLFF	TGTGCCAGCAGTTCCCCGGGACAGGCTAATGAAAAACTGTTTTTT
TRBJ1-4	.	few	TRBV4-1	CASSQERSGRNEKLFF	TGCGCCAGCAGCCAAGAAAGGAGCGGGCGTAATGAAAAACTGTTTTTT
TRBJ2-1	TRBD2	many	TRBV20-1	CSARDLDQLAGVRDEQFF	TGCAGTGCTAGAGATTTGGATCAGCTAGCGGGGGTAAGAGATGAGCAGTTCTTC
TRBJ2-1	.	many	TRBV24-1	CATSDPAVGADIEQFF	TGTGCCACCAGTGACCCCGCAGTTGGGGCGGACATTGAGCAGTTCTTC
TRBJ1-2	TRBD1	few	TRBV3-1	CASSQTTGGVGYTF	TGTGCCAGCAGCCAGACGACAGGGGGCGTCGGCTACACCTTC
TRBJ1-1	.	.	TRBV5-1	CASSLSRGVLVGTEAFF	TGCGCCAGCAGCTTGAGCCGGGGTGTTTTGGTAGGCACTGAAGCTTTCTTT
TRBJ2-1	.	many	TRBV7-8	CASTQGGEAYNEQFF	TGTGCCAGCACCCAAGGGGGGGAGGCCTACAATGAGCAGTTCTTC
TRBJ2-7	.	many	TRBV7-6	CASSSTTGTYEQYF	TGTGCCAGCAGCTCAACGACCGGGACCTACGAGCAGTACTTC
TRBJ2-1	.	many	TRBV11-2	CASSLDLVPASEQFF	TGTGCCAGCAGCTTAGATCTGGTGCCGGCCAGTGAGCAGTTCTTC
TRBJ1-5	.	.	TRBV19	CASGEGTVPQHF	TGTGCCAGTGGGGAGGGAACTGTGCCCCAGCATTTT
TRBJ2-4	.	many	TRBV6-1	CASSETLAKNIQYF	TGTGCCAGCAGTGAAACGTTAGCCAAAAACATTCAGTACTTC
TRBJ2-7	.	many	TRBV6-6	CASSQHSYEQYF	TGTGCCAGCAGTCAACACTCCTACGAGCAGTACTTC
TRBJ1-5	.	few	TRBV10-2	CASSEVGGNQPQHF	TGCGCCAGCAGTGAGGTGGGAGGCAATCAGCCCCAGCATTTT
TRBJ1-1	.	many	TRBV7-2	CASSPRRESTEAFF	TGTGCCAGCAGCCCCCGACGGGAGAGTACTGAAGCTTTCTTT
TRBJ2-1	TRBD2	.	TRBV5-1	CASSTALAGASNEQFF	TGCGCCAGCAGCACCGCCCTAGCGGGAGCAAGTAATGAGCAGTTCTTC
TRBJ1-2	TRBD1	many	TRBV28	CASSLSRQGPPLNYGYTF	TGTGCCAGCAGTTTATCCAGACAGGGCCCCCCCCTAAACTATGGCTACACCTTC
TRBJ1-2	.	.	TRBV11-2	CASSLTGLSGYTF	TGTGCCAGCAGCTTAACTGGGCTAAGTGGCTACACCTTC